Listed below are T cell receptor beta chains from one sample, sequenced in a study of blood T cells in healthy people across ages. TCRdb used MiXCR to reprocess the 5' RACE reads, holding one entry per CDR3 protein. This table has fewer than 900,000 distinct CDR3 sequences, 45% to 50% appearing once. The specimen sequenced was blood. These receptors were taken from a woman aged 55-75 years in good health. CDR3s include the opening cysteine and the closing phenylalanine or tryptophan. The order of the fields is V gene, D gene, J gene, clone size, CDR3 protein, CDR3 DNA. D genes are given only for firm matches. Some rows have no size entry. The others give once, few or many, or a class for an expanded clone.

v_gene: TRBV5-1
d_gene: NA
j_gene: TRBJ1-2
abundance: few
CDR3aa: CASSLDRIYGYTF
CDR3nt: TGCGCCAGCAGCTTGGACAGGATCTATGGCTACACCTTC

v_gene: TRBV10-3
d_gene: NA
j_gene: TRBJ2-5
abundance: few
CDR3aa: CAISDGAGETQYF
CDR3nt: TGTGCCATCAGTGATGGTGCAGGAGAGACCCAGTACTTC

v_gene: TRBV6-5
d_gene: TRBD1
j_gene: TRBJ2-7
abundance: NA
CDR3aa: CASSTGDRGYEQYF
CDR3nt: TGTGCCAGCAGTACGGGGGACAGGGGATACGAGCAGTACTTC

v_gene: TRBV12-3/TRBV12-4
d_gene: NA
j_gene: TRBJ2-3
abundance: NA
CDR3aa: CASSPGTRFMTDAQYF
CDR3nt: TGTGCCAGCAGCCCCGGGACCCGATTTATGACAGATGCGCAGTATTTT

v_gene: TRBV5-1
d_gene: NA
j_gene: TRBJ1-4
abundance: few
CDR3aa: CASSTTGKTNEKLFF
CDR3nt: TGCGCCAGCAGCACAACCGGGAAAACTAATGAAAAACTGTTTTTT

v_gene: TRBV10-3
d_gene: NA
j_gene: TRBJ2-7
abundance: few
CDR3aa: CANATGSYEQYF
CDR3nt: TGTGCCAACGCGACAGGATCCTACGAGCAGTACTTC

v_gene: TRBV20-1
d_gene: NA
j_gene: TRBJ1-2
abundance: few
CDR3aa: CSASSQGHNGYTF
CDR3nt: TGCAGTGCTAGCTCTCAGGGACATAATGGCTACACCTTC

v_gene: TRBV7-2
d_gene: TRBD2
j_gene: TRBJ2-7
abundance: NA
CDR3aa: CASSPSRPGGRTEQYF
CDR3nt: TGTGCCAGCAGCCCCTCTCGGCCGGGGGGGAGGACCGAGCAGTACTTC

v_gene: TRBV27
d_gene: TRBD2
j_gene: TRBJ2-1
abundance: NA
CDR3aa: CASSPPWLAGGSNEQFF
CDR3nt: TGTGCCAGCAGTCCTCCCTGGCTAGCGGGAGGGAGCAATGAGCAGTTCTTC

v_gene: TRBV5-1
d_gene: TRBD2
j_gene: TRBJ2-1
abundance: few
CDR3aa: CASSQRGSGVYNEQFF
CDR3nt: TGCGCCAGCAGCCAACGTGGTAGCGGGGTGTACAATGAGCAGTTCTTC

v_gene: TRBV6-2/TRBV6-3
d_gene: NA
j_gene: TRBJ2-5
abundance: once
CDR3aa: CASRHGQYSEQYF
CDR3nt: TGTGCCAGCAGGCACGGGCAATACAGTGAGCAGTACTTC

v_gene: TRBV29-1
d_gene: NA
j_gene: TRBJ2-2
abundance: NA
CDR3aa: CSFSRNTGELFF
CDR3nt: TGCAGCTTTAGTAGGAACACCGGGGAGCTGTTTTTT

v_gene: TRBV20-1
d_gene: TRBD2
j_gene: TRBJ2-3
abundance: many
CDR3aa: CSAKTSGKTDTQYF
CDR3nt: TGCAGTGCAAAGACTAGCGGGAAGACAGATACGCAGTATTTT

v_gene: TRBV7-3
d_gene: TRBD1
j_gene: TRBJ2-3
abundance: few
CDR3aa: CASSTYGTVTDTQYF
CDR3nt: TGTGCCAGCAGCACGTACGGGACAGTTACAGATACGCAGTATTTT

v_gene: TRBV6-5
d_gene: NA
j_gene: TRBJ2-1
abundance: NA
CDR3aa: CASSSSGSSSYNEQFF
CDR3nt: TGTGCCAGCAGTTCCTCGGGGTCCAGCTCCTACAATGAGCAGTTCTTC

v_gene: TRBV5-1
d_gene: TRBD1
j_gene: TRBJ2-1
abundance: NA
CDR3aa: CASSTGQGVSYNEQFF
CDR3nt: TGCGCCAGCAGCACGGGACAGGGTGTTTCCTACAATGAGCAGTTCTTC

v_gene: TRBV6-2/TRBV6-3
d_gene: TRBD1
j_gene: TRBJ1-2
abundance: few
CDR3aa: CASRKGQNYGYTF
CDR3nt: TGTGCCAGCAGGAAGGGACAGAACTATGGCTACACCTTC

v_gene: TRBV7-2
d_gene: NA
j_gene: TRBJ2-3
abundance: NA
CDR3aa: CASSSELAPDTQYF
CDR3nt: TGTGCCAGCAGCTCCGAACTGGCCCCAGATACGCAGTATTTT

v_gene: TRBV15
d_gene: NA
j_gene: TRBJ2-5
abundance: few
CDR3aa: CATSRGRTSQETQYF
CDR3nt: TGTGCCACCAGCAGAGGAAGGACTTCTCAAGAGACCCAGTACTTC

v_gene: TRBV28
d_gene: NA
j_gene: TRBJ1-4
abundance: few
CDR3aa: CASAGRFLATNEKLFF
CDR3nt: TGTGCCAGCGCCGGCAGATTTCTTGCAACTAATGAAAAACTGTTTTTT

v_gene: TRBV20-1
d_gene: NA
j_gene: TRBJ1-2
abundance: NA
CDR3aa: CSAPGPANYGYTF
CDR3nt: TGCAGTGCTCCGGGGCCTGCTAACTATGGCTACACCTTC

v_gene: TRBV20-1
d_gene: TRBD1
j_gene: TRBJ1-2
abundance: NA
CDR3aa: CSARVSRDRVNFYGYTF
CDR3nt: TGCAGTGCTAGAGTTAGTAGGGACAGGGTTAATTTTTATGGCTACACCTTC

v_gene: TRBV10-3
d_gene: NA
j_gene: TRBJ1-5
abundance: NA
CDR3aa: CAISESLTGGQTPQHF
CDR3nt: TGTGCCATCAGTGAGTCGCTGACGGGTGGCCAGACGCCCCAGCATTTT

v_gene: TRBV4-3
d_gene: NA
j_gene: TRBJ2-3
abundance: NA
CDR3aa: CASSQDGGSFTDTQYF
CDR3nt: TGCGCCAGCAGCCAAGATGGGGGGAGTTTCACAGATACGCAGTATTTT

v_gene: TRBV27
d_gene: NA
j_gene: TRBJ2-5
abundance: few
CDR3aa: CASSLSWGAGETQYF
CDR3nt: TGTGCCAGCAGTTTATCGTGGGGGGCCGGGGAGACCCAGTACTTC

v_gene: TRBV6-2/TRBV6-3
d_gene: TRBD2
j_gene: TRBJ2-7
abundance: NA
CDR3aa: CASSFVSGRATYEQYF
CDR3nt: TGTGCCAGCAGCTTCGTTAGCGGGAGGGCCACCTACGAGCAGTACTTC

v_gene: TRBV4-2
d_gene: TRBD1
j_gene: TRBJ2-5
abundance: NA
CDR3aa: CASSPTGTDAETQYF
CDR3nt: TGTGCCAGCAGCCCAACCGGGACAGATGCGGAGACCCAGTACTTC

v_gene: TRBV18
d_gene: NA
j_gene: TRBJ2-5
abundance: NA
CDR3aa: CASSPPSQGRETQYF
CDR3nt: TGTGCCAGCTCACCACCTTCACAGGGTCGAGAGACCCAGTACTTC

v_gene: TRBV24-1
d_gene: NA
j_gene: TRBJ2-7
abundance: NA
CDR3aa: CATSADVATEQYF
CDR3nt: TGTGCCACCAGTGCCGACGTGGCCACCGAGCAGTACTTC

v_gene: TRBV7-9
d_gene: TRBD1
j_gene: TRBJ2-1
abundance: NA
CDR3aa: CASNPRRDRGPNEQFF
CDR3nt: TGTGCCAGCAACCCACGCCGGGACAGGGGTCCCAATGAGCAGTTCTTC

v_gene: TRBV24-1
d_gene: TRBD2
j_gene: TRBJ2-1
abundance: NA
CDR3aa: CATSDGLAGDNEQFF
CDR3nt: TGTGCCACTAGTGATGGACTAGCGGGAGATAATGAGCAGTTCTTC

v_gene: TRBV28
d_gene: NA
j_gene: TRBJ2-1
abundance: NA
CDR3aa: CASSFTLNEQFF
CDR3nt: TGTGCCAGCAGTTTCACTCTAAATGAGCAGTTCTTC

v_gene: TRBV9
d_gene: NA
j_gene: TRBJ1-5
abundance: NA
CDR3aa: CASSVDGANQPQHF
CDR3nt: TGTGCCAGCAGCGTGGACGGAGCTAATCAGCCCCAGCATTTT

v_gene: TRBV6-2/TRBV6-3
d_gene: NA
j_gene: TRBJ1-1
abundance: NA
CDR3aa: CASSYSPYTTENTEAFF
CDR3nt: TGTGCCAGCAGTTACTCGCCCTACACGACAGAGAACACTGAAGCTTTCTTT

v_gene: TRBV20-1
d_gene: TRBD2
j_gene: TRBJ2-1
abundance: few
CDR3aa: CSARDRLAGVQNEQFF
CDR3nt: TGCAGTGCTAGAGATAGACTAGCGGGAGTGCAGAATGAGCAGTTCTTC

v_gene: TRBV4-3
d_gene: NA
j_gene: TRBJ2-3
abundance: few
CDR3aa: CASSPGTLTDTQYF
CDR3nt: TGCGCCAGCTCGCCTGGCACCCTCACAGATACGCAGTATTTT

v_gene: TRBV6-6
d_gene: NA
j_gene: TRBJ1-5
abundance: once
CDR3aa: CASSYILGGNQPQHF
CDR3nt: TGTGCCAGCAGTTACATTCTAGGTGGCAATCAGCCCCAGCATTTT